These 20 T cell receptor beta chains were sequenced from one sample in a study of graft-versus-host responses after intestinal transplantation. Some clones are missing from TCRdb's copy, which holds only in-frame ones; the method was immunoSEQ multiplex PCR. The data hold about 24,000 clones, with 80% to 90% observed a single time. The sample consisted of PBMCs, taken around 460 days after intestinal transplant. Source of these receptors: a human patient who received an intestinal transplant, so some T cells may come from the graft donor.

The chain recombines TRBV30 with TRBJ2-5, with TRBD1 as a possible D gene (6 bases). V was pared by 0 bases and J by 6 bases, with 14 bases between. CDR3 length equals 14 residues. The germline V gene encodes CDR1 GTSNPN and CDR2 SVGIG (reference sequence). The CDR3: CAWSVPQGFKTQYF. Here the CDR3 DNA reads TGTGCCTGGAGTGTACCACAGGGTTTCAAGACCCAGTACTTC.

On this clone itself: In the same sample, other DNA sequences code for this CDR3. V and J are TRBV10-3 and TRBJ1-2; D is perhaps TRBD1 (6 bases). Trimming cost V 6 bases and J 10 bases, with 18 bases left between them. From germline, CDR1 is ENHRY and CDR2 SYGVKD. The CDR3 is 13 amino acids. CDR3 residues: CAISEPDSLDYTF. The CDR3 DNA reads TGTGCCATCAGCGAGCCGGACAGCCTGGACTACACCTTC.

This rearrangement joins TRBV27 to TRBJ2-2; the D gene could be TRBD1 or TRBD2 (5 bases each). CDR3 size: 15 residues. V shed 2 bases and J shed 4 bases, with 11 bases lying between them. The V gene's germline CDR1 is MNHEY and CDR2 SMNVEV (reference sequence). The CDR3 DNA is TGTGCCAGCAGTTTACTCGGTGGGGGCACCGGGGAGCTGTTTTTT. Residues: CASSLLGGGTGELFF.

The J gene is TRBJ2-6, the V gene TRBV5-8; D gene ambiguous. The germline V and J ends were trimmed by 1 base and 0 bases, with 8 bases remaining between them. The germline V gene encodes CDR1 SGHTS and CDR2 YDEGEE. The CDR3 has 16 amino acids. CDR3 sequence reads: CASSLSKISGANVLTF. The CDR3 region has the DNA TGTGCCAGCAGCTTGTCCAAGATCTCTGGGGCCAACGTCCTGACTTTC.

This CDR3 is CASSIKGQGNWTYEQYF. Here the CDR3 DNA reads TGTGCCAGCAGCATAAAAGGACAGGGGAATTGGACCTACGAGCAGTACTTC. V is TRBV21-1 and J is TRBJ2-7; TRBD1, the D gene given by the table, was not confirmed from the DNA. TRBV21-1 is listed as a pseudogene. This CDR3 region has 17 residues.

Of note for this clone: Sequence at one end of the junction differs from germline and may be a read error. The chain couples TRBV28 to TRBJ2-1; D remains ambiguous. The germline V gene encodes CDR1 MDHEN and CDR2 SYDVKM. The CDR3 length is 15 residues. The CDR3: CASSPLELSCNEQFF. The CDR3 DNA reads as TGTGCCAGCAGTCCCCTAGAACTCTCCTGCAATGAGCAGTTCTTC.

The chain carries TRBV12-5 and TRBJ2-7, with D perhaps matching TRBD1 (5 bases). CDR1 LGHNT and CDR2 FRNRAP come from the germline V gene. The ends were cut back, 5 bases at V and 3 bases at J, with 14 bases in the middle. This CDR3 is 14 amino acids long. Here the CDR3 DNA reads TGTGCTAGTGGTATCTCCCCAGACAGCTACGAGCAGTACTTC. As protein: CASGISPDSYEQYF.

The rearrangement links TRBV2 to TRBJ1-1; D uncertain. V was pared by 2 bases and J by 10 bases, with 17 bases between. The CDR3 has 14 amino acids. Per the germline V gene, CDR1 is SNHLY and CDR2 is FYNNEI. The CDR3 DNA follows: TGTGCCAGCAGTGAAAGCCGGGCCCACGGGTCAGCTTTCTTT. The encoded protein is CASSESRAHGSAFF.

The chain employs TRBV9 and TRBJ2-2; D unresolved. V was pared by 2 bases and J by 5 bases, with 1 base between. CDR3 size: 11 residues. CDR1 and CDR2 from the germline V gene are SGDLS and YYNGEE. For the CDR3, the DNA is TGTGCCAGCAGCGTGACCGGGGAGCTGTTTTTT. It codes for CASSVTGELFF.

The chain has TRBV19 and TRBJ1-2, with 7 bases identical to TRBD1. Looked up from germline, CDR1 is LNHDA and CDR2 is SQIVND (reference sequence). The CDR3 contains 14 residues. With V trimmed by 6 bases and J by 4 bases, 8 bases remained unmatched. The CDR3 region is CASSLLDRLYGYTF. The CDR3 DNA reads as TGTGCCAGTAGCCTCTTGGACAGGCTCTATGGCTACACCTTC.

This sequence joins TRBV9 and TRBJ2-7, with D unresolved. Trimming cost V 0 bases and J 6 bases, with 10 bases left between them. The CDR3 is 13 amino acids. Per the germline V gene, CDR1 is SGDLS and CDR2 is YYNGEE. CDR3: CASSVAGVPEQYF. The DNA of the CDR3 is TGTGCCAGCAGCGTAGCTGGGGTTCCCGAGCAGTACTTC. The full variable domain, completed using reference TRBV9 and TRBJ2-7, is DSGVTQTPKHLITATGQRVTLRCSPRSGDLSVYWYQQSLDQGLQFLIQYYNGEERAKGNILERFSAQQFPDLHSELNLSSLELGDSALYFCASSVAGVPEQYFGPGTRLTVT.

As for this clone: The sample contains more than one DNA sequence encoding this CDR3. The rearrangement joins TRBV13 to TRBJ2-7, with D perhaps matching TRBD1 or TRBD2 (7 bases each). Germline CDR1 reads PRHDT; CDR2 reads FYEKMQ (reference sequence). CDR3 size: 15 residues. Trimming took 0 bases from V and 6 from J, leaving 15 bases between them. The CDR3 sequence is CASSLGRQGEGEQYF. The DNA of the CDR3 is TGTGCCAGCAGCTTAGGGCGGCAGGGGGAGGGCGAGCAGTACTTC.

CDR3 nucleotide sequence: TGTGCCAGCAGCTTGAACGCCAGAGAGAACACTGAAGCTTTCTTT. This encodes CASSLNARENTEAFF. The chain is built from TRBV5-4 and TRBJ1-1; D remains unclear. The CDR3 has 15 residues. Germline CDR1 SGHNT, CDR2 YYREEE (reference sequence). V lost 1 base and J lost 1, with 11 bases in between.

The CDR3 DNA sequence: TGTGCCAGCAGCTTAAGGCTTTCCGCGTCGGGCACTGAAGCTTTCTTT. This codes for CASSLRLSASGTEAFF. This sequence joins TRBV11-2 and TRBJ1-1; no clear D. Germline V gene lookup returns CDR1 SGHAT and CDR2 FQNNGV. Trimming left V 2 bases short and J 4 bases short, with 17 bases between. This CDR3 contains 16 residues.

This chain joins TRBV30 and TRBJ1-2; no clear D gene. This CDR3 is 12 amino acids long. Trimming took 4 bases from V and 4 from J, leaving 10 bases between them. Germline lookup yields CDR1 GTSNPN and CDR2 SVGIG (reference sequence). In DNA, the CDR3 is TGTGCCTGGAATTACGGTTCCTATGGCTACACCTTC. It translates to CAWNYGSYGYTF.

The chain is built from TRBV28 and TRBJ2-3; TRBD1 matches 8 bases. The CDR3 has 14 amino acids. The ends lost 4 bases at V and 4 bases at J; junction bases unmatched: 4. The germline V gene has CDR1 MDHEN and CDR2 SYDVKM. This CDR3 reads CASSSPGGADTQYF. CDR3 in DNA: TGTGCCAGCAGTTCCCCAGGGGGCGCAGATACGCAGTATTTT.

This chain links TRBV6-5 with TRBJ2-7; the match to TRBD2 covers 11 bases. Trimming removed 6 bases from V and 4 bases from J; junction bases left unmatched: 2. Germline CDR1 MNHEY, CDR2 SVGAGI. CDR3 length: 13 residues. CDR3 DNA: TGTGCCAGCAGGCTAGCGGGAGGATACGAGCAGTACTTC. Translating gives CASRLAGGYEQYF.

The chain carries TRBV4-1 and TRBJ2-7; 12 positions match TRBD2. The CDR3 has 18 amino acids. Germline CDR1 MGHRA, CDR2 YSYEKL. V was clipped by 0 bases and J by 2 bases; unmatched bases: 8. The CDR3 DNA follows: TGCGCCAGCAGCCAAGAAATTGGACTAGCGGGACTAACCTACGAGCAGTACTTC. This translates into CASSQEIGLAGLTYEQYF.

The sample holds one count of this clone. The J gene is TRBJ2-7, the V gene TRBV4-2; tentatively, D is TRBD2 (6 bases). This CDR3 has 16 residues. Germline-derived CDR1 and CDR2 are LGHNA and YNFKEQ. V was trimmed by 2 bases and J by 0 bases, leaving 14 bases between them. CDR3 sequence (DNA): TGTGCCAGCAGCCAACAACTAGCACAGAGCTCCTACGAGCAGTACTTC. It specifies CASSQQLAQSSYEQYF.

The CDR3 DNA is TGTGCCGGGAGATCGGGGCCTTATGGCTACACCTTC. Its protein product is CAGRSGPYGYTF. The chain uses TRBV19 and TRBJ1-2; D is possibly TRBD1 (5 bases). Germline-derived CDR1 and CDR2 are LNHDA and SQIVND (reference sequence). The CDR3 is made up of 12 amino acids. V lost 11 bases to trimming and J lost 5 bases, with 15 bases between them.